The clone carrying this TCR beta chain occurred a few times. The antigen remains unidentified. The CDR3 loop spans 16 amino acids. V lost 4 bases to trimming and J lost 2 bases, with 17 bases between them. The V gene's germline CDR1 is MGHRA and CDR2 YSYEKL. These data belong to a study of post-analysis software for immune sequencing data. Study-level results: Patients had higher frequencies than controls of about five TRBV segments, including TRBV5-6, TRBV5-1 and TRBV20-1. The authors found that F measure strongly co-clustered same-batch samples.

Carried by the TCR beta cDNA libraries were unique molecular identifiers. TCRdb fed the PCR reads into MiXCR, producing one record per CDR3 protein. This sample has over 700,000 distinct CDR3 sequences, with 30% found just once. The chain carries TRBV4-1 and TRBJ1-2; D not certain. Sequencing was done on a sample of blood. This sequence originates from a girl aged 10 to 17 with multiple sclerosis. The CDR3, as DNA: TGCGCCAGCAGCCTTAATCCAATTGATTTCAACTATGGCTACACCTTC. This codes for CASSLNPIDFNYGYTF.